What follows are 9 T cell receptor beta chains derived from one specimen sequenced in a study of T cell repertoires in cytomegalovirus infection. TCRdb fed the reads into MiXCR, producing one record per CDR3 protein. The profile shows roughly 630,000 distinct CDR3 sequences, roughly 24% of them singletons. Sequenced input: CD8+ T cells from PBMCs. These receptors originate from a human donor in good health (CMV status not recorded). Some clones in this sample may be carry-over from other donors' samples.

There are a few counts of this clonotype. The CDR3 region is CSARVRSGEKLFF. The DNA of the CDR3 is TGCAGTGCTAGAGTCAGGTCGGGTGAAAAACTGTTTTTT. The chain uses TRBV20-1 and TRBJ1-4; D call uncertain. The V gene's germline CDR1 is DFQATT and CDR2 SNEGSKA (reference sequence). V was cut by 1 base and J by 7 bases, with 10 bases left in between. The CDR3 is 13 amino acids.

This clonotype was detected only a few times. J is TRBJ2-7 and V is TRBV20-1; D not certain. The CDR3 is made up of 11 amino acids. The V gene's germline CDR1 is DFQATT and CDR2 SNEGSKA (reference sequence). V lost 1 base, J lost 4 bases, and 5 bases lay in between. The CDR3 protein is CSARGGYEQYF. CDR3 DNA sequence: TGCAGTGCTAGAGGGGGTTACGAGCAGTACTTC.

This clonotype was counted at least ten times. The chain recombines TRBV7-9 with TRBJ2-4, with a possible D match to TRBD1 (6 bases). Germline lookup yields CDR1 SEHNR and CDR2 FQNEAQ (reference sequence). Trimming shortened V by 6 bases and J by 8 bases, and 11 bases separated the two germline ends. The CDR3 totals 12 residues. CDR3 nucleotide sequence: TGTGCCAGCAGTCTGAAGGGGGACATTCAGTACTTC. Translation gives CASSLKGDIQYF.

This clonotype occurred many times. The V and J genes are TRBV4-1 and TRBJ1-3, with a possible D match to TRBD1 (6 bases). The CDR3 spans 19 residues. V was cut by 3 bases and J by 2 bases, with 23 bases left in between. Germline CDR1 MGHRA, CDR2 YSYEKL. This chain's CDR3 is CASSHPDSRVGGAGNTIYF. The CDR3 DNA is TGCGCCAGCAGCCACCCGGACAGCCGTGTTGGGGGAGCTGGAAACACCATATATTTT.

V usage is TRBV9 and J usage is TRBJ1-1, with D unclear. The CDR3 has 15 residues. CDR1 and CDR2 from the germline V gene are SGDLS and YYNGEE. The V and J ends lost 0 bases and 0 bases respectively, with 9 bases between them. The CDR3: CASSVAVDLNTEAFF. CDR3 in DNA: TGTGCCAGCAGCGTAGCCGTCGACTTGAACACTGAAGCTTTCTTT. Using reference TRBV9 and TRBJ1-1 for the parts outside the CDR3, the full variable domain is DSGVTQTPKHLITATGQRVTLRCSPRSGDLSVYWYQQSLDQGLQFLIQYYNGEERAKGNILERFSAQQFPDLHSELNLSSLELGDSALYFCASSVAVDLNTEAFFGQGTRLTVV.

A remark on this clonotype: A read error may explain this, as a much larger clone is one base away. The V and J genes are TRBV12-3 or TRBV12-4 and TRBJ1-2; D unresolved. The V gene lost 4 bases and the J gene lost 7 bases, with 13 bases spanning the gap. This CDR3 is built from 13 residues. CDR3 loop: CASSYTTRAGYTF. CDR3 DNA sequence: TGTGCCAGCAGTTATACCACAAGGGCTGGCTACACCTTC.

J is TRBJ1-6 and V is TRBV28, with TRBD1 as a possible D gene (6 bases). CDR3 length: 13 residues. Trimming stripped 6 bases from V and 9 bases from J, with 12 bases between. Germline CDR1 reads MDHEN; CDR2 reads SYDVKM. The CDR3 here is CASSPTGTSPLHF. In nucleotides, the CDR3 is TGTGCCAGCAGCCCCACAGGGACTTCACCCCTCCACTTT.

This clonotype was detected many times. V is TRBV28 and J is TRBJ2-5, with 7 bases matching TRBD1. Losses at the gene ends were 3 bases for V and 5 bases for J; bases not matched to a gene: 9. This CDR3 comprises 15 residues. Germline V gene data show CDR1 as MDHEN and CDR2 as SYDVKM. The CDR3 sequence: CASSFTQGPRETQYF. DNA for the CDR3: TGTGCCAGCAGTTTTACACAGGGGCCCCGGGAGACCCAGTACTTC.

Concerning this clonotype itself: It may be a read error: a sequence one base away is much more abundant. This chain links TRBV7-8 with TRBJ1-1; D unclear. This CDR3 region has 14 residues. Germline V gene sequence: CDR1 SGHVS, CDR2 FQNEAQ. The CDR3 coding sequence is TGTGTCAGCAGCTTAACCTTTCAGAACACTGAAGCTTTCTTT. Translating gives CVSSLTFQNTEAFF.